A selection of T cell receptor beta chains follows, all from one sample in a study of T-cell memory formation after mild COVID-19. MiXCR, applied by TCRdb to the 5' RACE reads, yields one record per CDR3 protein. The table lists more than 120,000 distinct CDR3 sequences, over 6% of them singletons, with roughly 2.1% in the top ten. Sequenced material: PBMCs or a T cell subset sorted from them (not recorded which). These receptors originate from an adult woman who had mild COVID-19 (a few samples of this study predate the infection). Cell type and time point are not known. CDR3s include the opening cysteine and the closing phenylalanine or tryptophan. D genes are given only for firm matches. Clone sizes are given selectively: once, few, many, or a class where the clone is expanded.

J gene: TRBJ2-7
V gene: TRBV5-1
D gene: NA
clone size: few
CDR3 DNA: TGCGCCAGCAGCTTGGGTCTGGGGCAGGGAGACTACGAGCAGTACTTC
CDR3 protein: CASSLGLGQGDYEQYF

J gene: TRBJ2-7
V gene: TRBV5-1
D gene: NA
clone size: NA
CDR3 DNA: TGCGCCAGCAGCTTCCAGGGCAGTTCCTCCTACGAGCAGTACTTC
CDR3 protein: CASSFQGSSSYEQYF

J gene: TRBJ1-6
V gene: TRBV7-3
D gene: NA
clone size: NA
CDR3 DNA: TGTGCCAGCAGCTTTGGAGGACAGAATTCACCCCTCCACTTT
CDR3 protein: CASSFGGQNSPLHF

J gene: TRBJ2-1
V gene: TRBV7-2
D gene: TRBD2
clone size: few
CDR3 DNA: TGTTCCAGCAGCTTAGCTGGACTAGCGGGAACGATAGCCCACAATGAGCAGTTCTTC
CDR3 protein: CSSSLAGLAGTIAHNEQFF

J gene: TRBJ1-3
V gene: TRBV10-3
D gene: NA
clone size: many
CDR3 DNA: TGTGCCATCAGTGAGGACGCCAGGGGAAACACCATATATTTT
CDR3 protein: CAISEDARGNTIYF

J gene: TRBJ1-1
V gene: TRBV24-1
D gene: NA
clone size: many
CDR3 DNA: TGTGCCACCAGTGATTCACAGAGCACTGAAGCTTTCTTT
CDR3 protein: CATSDSQSTEAFF

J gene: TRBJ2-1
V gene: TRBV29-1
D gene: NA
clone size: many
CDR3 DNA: TGCAGCGTTGAAGGGGGGAAAGTTTACAATGAGCAGTTCTTC
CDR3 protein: CSVEGGKVYNEQFF

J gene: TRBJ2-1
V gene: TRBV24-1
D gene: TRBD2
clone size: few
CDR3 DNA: TGTGCCACCAGTGAAGTAGCGGGAGGGCTCAATGAGCAGTTCTTC
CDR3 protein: CATSEVAGGLNEQFF

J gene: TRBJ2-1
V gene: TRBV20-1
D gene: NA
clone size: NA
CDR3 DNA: TGCAGTGCTAGTCGGGACTCAGGGGGACATGAGCAGTTCTTC
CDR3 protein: CSASRDSGGHEQFF

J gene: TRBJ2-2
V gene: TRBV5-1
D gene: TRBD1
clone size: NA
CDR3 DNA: TGCGCCAGCAGCCCCCCGAGGACAGGGAGGAGGGGGGAGCTGTTTTTT
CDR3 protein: CASSPPRTGRRGELFF

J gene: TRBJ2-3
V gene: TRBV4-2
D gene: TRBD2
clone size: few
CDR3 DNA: TGTGCCAGCGTCGCCGCCCCGGGACTAGCGGCAGATACGCAGTATTTT
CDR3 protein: CASVAAPGLAADTQYF

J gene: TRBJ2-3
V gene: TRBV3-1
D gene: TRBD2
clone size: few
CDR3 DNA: TGTTCCAGCAGCCGAATAGCGGGGGTGAGCACAGATACGCAGTATTTT
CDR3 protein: CSSSRIAGVSTDTQYF

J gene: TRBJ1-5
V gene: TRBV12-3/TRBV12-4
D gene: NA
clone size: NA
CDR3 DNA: TGTGCCAGCAGTTATTCTTCGGCGAGGCAGCCCCAGCATTTT
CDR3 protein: CASSYSSARQPQHF

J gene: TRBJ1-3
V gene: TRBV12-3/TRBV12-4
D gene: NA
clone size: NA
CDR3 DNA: TGTGCCAGCAGTTTTCGGGACAAGCGCTCTGGAAACACCATATATTTT
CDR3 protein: CASSFRDKRSGNTIYF

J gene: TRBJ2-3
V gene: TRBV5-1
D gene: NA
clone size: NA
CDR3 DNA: TGCGCCAGCAGCTTCGACGGGAATTTTTGGACAGATACGCAGTATTTT
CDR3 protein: CASSFDGNFWTDTQYF

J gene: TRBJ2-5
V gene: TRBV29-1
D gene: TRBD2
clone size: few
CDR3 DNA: TGCAGCGTTGGACTAGCGGAGTACCAAGAGACCCAGTACTTC
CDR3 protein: CSVGLAEYQETQYF

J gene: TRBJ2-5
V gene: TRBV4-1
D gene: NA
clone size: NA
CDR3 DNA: TGCGCCAGCAGCCAAGTGGGGGGTAGGGGAGAGACCCAGTACTTC
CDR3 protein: CASSQVGGRGETQYF